These 20 T cell receptor beta chains were all obtained from the same sample, sequenced in a study of cytomegalovirus exposure and HLA in healthy donors. PCR used 60 Vbeta primers and 13 Jbeta primers. The repertoire was sequenced with immunoSEQ multiplex PCR; TCRdb's copy has only in-frame clones and lacks some. The sample yields about 120,000 clones, approximately 81% seen once. Specimen: PBMCs. These receptors came from a man younger than 35 in good health and CMV-seropositive.

This clone appeared a single time. The genes are TRBV5-1 and TRBJ2-1, with D hard to call. CDR3 length: 15 amino acids. Looked up from germline, CDR1 is SGHRS and CDR2 is YFSETQ. V lost 0 bases and J lost 4, with 11 bases in between. As DNA, the CDR3 is TGCGCCAGCAGCTTGGACGGCACAGATTACAATGAGCAGTTCTTC. Protein product: CASSLDGTDYNEQFF. Looking up the rest from reference TRBV5-1 and TRBJ2-1 gives the full variable domain: KAGVTQTPRYLIKTRGQQVTLSCSPISGHRSVSWYQQTPGQGLQFLFEYFSETQRNKGNFPGRFSGRQFSNSRSEMNVSTLELGDSALYLCASSLDGTDYNEQFFGPGTRLTVL.

The chain joins TRBV30 to TRBJ1-2; possibly TRBD1 for D (6 bases). The V gene lost 0 bases and the J gene lost 4 bases, with 12 bases spanning the gap. CDR3 size: 14 residues. Germline V gives CDR1 GTSNPN, CDR2 SVGIG (reference sequence). CDR3 nucleotide sequence: TGTGCCTGGAGTGTAATGGACAGCTCCTATGGCTACACCTTC. Translation: CAWSVMDSSYGYTF.

The gene calls are TRBV4-2 and TRBJ2-7, with 8 bases that match TRBD1. The CDR3 covers 16 residues. CDR1 is LGHNA, CDR2 YNFKEQ, per germline. Trimming cost V 2 bases and J 5 bases; bases outside gene matches: 11. The CDR3 DNA follows: TGTGCCAGCAGCCAAACACCCGGACAGGGCTGGGACGAGCAGTACTTC. This translates into CASSQTPGQGWDEQYF.

V gene TRBV6-5 combines with J gene TRBJ2-5; TRBD1 aligns across 10 bases. The trim removed 2 bases at V and 9 bases at J, leaving 3 bases unmatched. The CDR3 extends over 13 amino acids. Germline V gene lookup returns CDR1 MNHEY and CDR2 SVGAGI. The CDR3 nucleotides read TGTGCCAGCAGTTACCAGGGACAGGGGTCCCAGTACTTC. Protein sequence: CASSYQGQGSQYF.

The V gene is TRBV7-8, the J gene TRBJ2-5; 8 nucleotides line up with TRBD1. The DNA end is more similar to TRBJ2-7, so the J call may be wrong. Germline-derived CDR1 and CDR2 are SGHVS and FQNEAQ. The CDR3 has 17 residues. For the CDR3, the DNA is TGTGCCAGCAGCTCGGCAAGACAGGGGCCAAAAACCTACGAGCAGTACTTC. Translating it yields CASSSARQGPKTYEQYF.

V and J are TRBV5-4 and TRBJ2-7, with 12 bases fitting TRBD1. Germline CDR1 reads SGHNT; CDR2 reads YYREEE (reference sequence). The CDR3 runs to 15 residues. V gave up 4 bases and J gave up 2 bases; unmatched junction bases: 4. CDR3: CASSRDRGLTYEQYF. DNA of the CDR3: TGTGCCAGCAGCCGGGACAGGGGGCTTACCTACGAGCAGTACTTC.

The chain joins TRBV5-1 to TRBJ1-1; D gene unclear. The V gene's germline CDR1 is SGHRS and CDR2 YFSETQ. CDR3 size: 14 residues. V gave up 5 bases and J gave up 8 bases, with 19 bases separating them. The CDR3 spells CASSPRLSGEEAFF. The CDR3 region has the DNA TGCGCCAGCAGTCCTAGGTTGAGCGGCGAAGAAGCTTTCTTT.

This chain links TRBV7-2 with TRBJ1-2; D call uncertain. V lost 3 bases, J lost 4 bases, and 12 bases lay in between. Germline-derived CDR1 and CDR2 are SGHTA and FQGNSA. This CDR3 has 14 amino acids. The CDR3 DNA reads as TGTGCCAGCAGCTTTACCGGACTTTCCTATGGCTACACCTTC. It encodes CASSFTGLSYGYTF.

This chain uses TRBV5-1 with TRBJ2-2; TRBD1 matches at 8 bases. Germline CDR1 SGHRS, CDR2 YFSETQ. The V gene end was trimmed by 6 bases and the J gene end by 2 bases; junction bases not matched to a gene: 3. The CDR3 has 14 residues. The CDR3 bases are TGCGCCAGCACAGGGGGCATCAACACCGGGGAGCTGTTTTTT. Translating it yields CASTGGINTGELFF.

The genes are TRBV9 and TRBJ2-3; 14 positions match TRBD2. This CDR3 has 17 amino acids. Unmatched junction bases numbered 8, after V lost 3 bases and J lost 5 bases. CDR1 is SGDLS, CDR2 YYNGEE, per germline. The CDR3 sequence is CASSGAGLAGARDTQYF. Here the CDR3 DNA reads TGTGCCAGCAGCGGGGCGGGACTAGCGGGAGCAAGAGATACGCAGTATTTT.

This chain links TRBV2 with TRBJ1-3, with D uncertain. Germline CDR1 and CDR2: SNHLY and FYNNEI. Trimming shortened V by 1 base and J by 9 bases, and 13 bases separated the two germline ends. The length of the CDR3 is 14 residues. CDR3 nucleotide sequence: TGTGCCAGCAGTGAAGAGAAGCGGTGGGTCACCATATATTTT. Its protein product is CASSEEKRWVTIYF.

The gene calls are TRBV5-1 and TRBJ1-2; D remains unclear. V lost 0 bases and J 6 bases, leaving 12 bases between the germline ends. CDR1 and CDR2 (germline): SGHRS, YFSETQ. This CDR3 is built from 14 residues. CDR3 residues: CASSLGLGSDGYTF. In DNA, the CDR3 is TGCGCCAGCAGCTTGGGACTAGGGAGTGATGGCTACACCTTC.

The chain joins TRBV5-4 to TRBJ2-5; TRBD1 matches at 10 bases. There are 15 residues in the CDR3. With 2 bases clipped from V and 5 bases from J, the junction kept 6 bases outside the gene matches. Germline CDR1 SGHNT, CDR2 YYREEE (reference sequence). CDR3 DNA: TGTGCCAGCAGCTTCGGGACAGGGGTCGGGGAGACCCAGTACTTC. This translates into CASSFGTGVGETQYF.

The rearrangement uses TRBV5-1 and TRBJ2-7; 13 bases match TRBD2. The CDR3 loop spans 18 amino acids. Germline CDR1 reads SGHRS; CDR2 reads YFSETQ. V lost 5 bases, J lost 0 bases, and 11 bases stayed unmatched. This chain's CDR3 is CASSFTPGLAGSSYEQYF. The CDR3 DNA sequence: TGCGCCAGCAGTTTCACACCGGGACTAGCGGGGTCCTCCTACGAGCAGTACTTC.

The chain recombines TRBV29-1 with TRBJ2-1; weak D call: TRBD1 (7 bases). The CDR3 loop spans 14 amino acids. Germline CDR1 is SQVTM and CDR2 is ANQGSEA. The V end was cut by 6 bases, the J end by 12 bases, with 24 bases between. In nucleotides, the CDR3 is TGCAGCGTGGCGACAGGGTCATTTCAAGCGGGGCAGTTCTTC. Translation: CSVATGSFQAGQFF.

The table lists this clone with a few counts. The gene calls are TRBV10-3 and TRBJ1-2; TRBD1 agrees at 9 bases. The germline V gene has CDR1 ENHRY and CDR2 SYGVKD. J was trimmed by 6 bases and V by 0 bases; bases with no gene match: 20. The CDR3 sequence is 20 residues long. CDR3 protein: CAISESIFRTGEDRRDGYTF. Written as DNA, the CDR3 is TGTGCCATCAGTGAGTCGATTTTCCGGACAGGGGAGGATAGGCGGGATGGCTACACCTTC.

Points on this clone: One end of the junction does not line up with germline, which may come from a read error. The rearrangement links TRBV27 to TRBJ1-2; no definite D call. Germline loops: CDR1 MNHEY, CDR2 SMNVEV (reference sequence). The CDR3 totals 12 residues. The CDR3 DNA sequence: TGTGCCAGCCCCCCGGCTAACTATAGCTACACCTTC. This gives the protein CASPPANYSYTF.

The gene calls are TRBV9 and TRBJ1-2, with TRBD1 matching over 7 bases. Germline CDR1 SGDLS, CDR2 YYNGEE. CDR3 size: 15 residues. V dropped 2 bases and J dropped 2; count of bases not matched to a gene: 6. CDR3 protein: CASSVAPRGNYGYTF. The CDR3 DNA reads as TGTGCCAGCAGCGTGGCGCCCAGGGGGAACTATGGCTACACCTTC. Full variable domain (missing parts from reference TRBV9 and TRBJ1-2): DSGVTQTPKHLITATGQRVTLRCSPRSGDLSVYWYQQSLDQGLQFLIQYYNGEERAKGNILERFSAQQFPDLHSELNLSSLELGDSALYFCASSVAPRGNYGYTFGSGTRLTVV.

The chain uses TRBV19 and TRBJ2-7; TRBD1 agrees at 8 bases. Germline V gene sequence: CDR1 LNHDA, CDR2 SQIVND (reference sequence). The trim removed 4 bases at V and 3 bases at J, leaving 14 bases unmatched. This CDR3 comprises 17 residues. This CDR3 is CASSTKDSRQGNYEQYF. The CDR3 bases are TGTGCCAGTAGTACCAAGGACTCCAGACAGGGGAACTACGAGCAGTACTTC.

This chain links TRBV18 with TRBJ2-5, with D maybe TRBD1 (6 bases). V lost 0 bases and J lost 5, with 10 bases in between. This CDR3 has 14 residues. Germline CDR1 KGHSH, CDR2 LQKENI. The CDR3 spells CASSPPTGWETQYF. CDR3 DNA sequence: TGTGCCAGCTCACCACCGACAGGATGGGAGACCCAGTACTTC. Using reference TRBV18 and TRBJ2-5 for the parts outside the CDR3, the full variable domain is NAGVMQNPRHLVRRRGQEARLRCSPMKGHSHVYWYRQLPEEGLKFMVYLQKENIIDESGMPKERFSAEFPKEGPSILRIQQVVRGDSAAYFCASSPPTGWETQYFGPGTRLLVL.